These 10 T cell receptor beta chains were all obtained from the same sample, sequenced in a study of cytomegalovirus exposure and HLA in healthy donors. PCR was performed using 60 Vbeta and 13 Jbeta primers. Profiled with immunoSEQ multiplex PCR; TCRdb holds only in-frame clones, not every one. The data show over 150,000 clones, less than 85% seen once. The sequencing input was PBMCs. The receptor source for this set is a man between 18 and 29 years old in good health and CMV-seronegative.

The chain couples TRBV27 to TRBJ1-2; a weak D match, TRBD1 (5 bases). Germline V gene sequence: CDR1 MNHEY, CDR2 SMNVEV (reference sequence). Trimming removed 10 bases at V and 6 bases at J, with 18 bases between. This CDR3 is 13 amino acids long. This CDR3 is CATREGHQDGYTF. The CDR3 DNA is TGTGCCACCAGGGAGGGGCACCAAGATGGCTACACCTTC.

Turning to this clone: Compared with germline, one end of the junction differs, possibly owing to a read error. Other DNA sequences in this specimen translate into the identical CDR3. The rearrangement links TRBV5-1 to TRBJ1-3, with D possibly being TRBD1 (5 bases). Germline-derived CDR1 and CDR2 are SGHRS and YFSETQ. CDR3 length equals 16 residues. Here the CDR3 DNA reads TGCGCCAGTAGCTTGGTTCCAGGGAACTCTGGAAACACCATATATTTT. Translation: CASSLVPGNSGNTIYF.

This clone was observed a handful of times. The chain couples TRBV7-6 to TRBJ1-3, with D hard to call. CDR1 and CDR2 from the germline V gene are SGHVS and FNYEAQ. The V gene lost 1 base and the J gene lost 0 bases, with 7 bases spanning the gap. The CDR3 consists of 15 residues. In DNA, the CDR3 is TGTGCCAGCAGCTTAGACGGGAGCTCTGGAAACACCATATATTTT. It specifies CASSLDGSSGNTIYF.

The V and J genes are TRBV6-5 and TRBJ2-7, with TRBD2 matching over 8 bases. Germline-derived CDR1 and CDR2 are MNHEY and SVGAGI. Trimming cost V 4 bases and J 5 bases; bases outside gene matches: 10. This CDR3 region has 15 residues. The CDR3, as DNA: TGTGCCAGCAGTTCCCGACTAGCGAGGAACGACGAGCAGTACTTC. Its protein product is CASSSRLARNDEQYF.

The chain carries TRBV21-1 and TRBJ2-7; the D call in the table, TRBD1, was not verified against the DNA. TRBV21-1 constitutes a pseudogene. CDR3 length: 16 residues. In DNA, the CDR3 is TGTGCCAGCAGCAAAGTACGGGACAGCCTATCCTACGAGCAGTACTTC. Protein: CASSKVRDSLSYEQYF.

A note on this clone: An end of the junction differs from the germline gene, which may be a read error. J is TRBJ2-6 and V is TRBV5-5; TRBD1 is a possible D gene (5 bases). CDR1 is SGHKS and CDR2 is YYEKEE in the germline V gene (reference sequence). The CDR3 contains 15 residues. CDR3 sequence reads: CASRLGHTGANVLTF. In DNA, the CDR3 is TGTGCCAGCAGGTTGGGGCACACTGGGGCCAACGTCCTGACTTTC.

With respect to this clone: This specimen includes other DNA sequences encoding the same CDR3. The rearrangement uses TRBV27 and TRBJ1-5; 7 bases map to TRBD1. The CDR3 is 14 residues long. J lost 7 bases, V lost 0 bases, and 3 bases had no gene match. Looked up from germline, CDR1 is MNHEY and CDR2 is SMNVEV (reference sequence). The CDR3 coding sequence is TGTGCCAGCAGTTTATCCCACAGGGGACAGCCCCAGCATTTT. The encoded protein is CASSLSHRGQPQHF.

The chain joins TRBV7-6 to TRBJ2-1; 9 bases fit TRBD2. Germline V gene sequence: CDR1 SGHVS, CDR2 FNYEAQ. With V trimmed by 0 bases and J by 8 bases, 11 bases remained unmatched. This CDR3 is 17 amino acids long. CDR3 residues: CASSLAILAGGRYEQFF. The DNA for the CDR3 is TGTGCCAGCAGCTTAGCGATCTTGGCGGGAGGGAGGTATGAGCAGTTCTTC.

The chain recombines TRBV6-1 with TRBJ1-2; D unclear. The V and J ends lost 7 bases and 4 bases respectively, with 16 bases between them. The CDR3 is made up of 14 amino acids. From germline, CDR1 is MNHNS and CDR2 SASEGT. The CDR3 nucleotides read TGTGCCAGCATAGGGAGGGTTCATGGCTATGGCTACACCTTC. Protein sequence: CASIGRVHGYGYTF.

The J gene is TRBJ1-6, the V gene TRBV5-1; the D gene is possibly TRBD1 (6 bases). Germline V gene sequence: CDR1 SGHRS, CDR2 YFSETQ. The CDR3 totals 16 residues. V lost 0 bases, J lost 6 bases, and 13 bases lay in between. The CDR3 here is CASSLGGHSSNSPLHF. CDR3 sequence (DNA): TGCGCCAGCAGCTTGGGGGGACACTCATCTAATTCACCCCTCCACTTT.